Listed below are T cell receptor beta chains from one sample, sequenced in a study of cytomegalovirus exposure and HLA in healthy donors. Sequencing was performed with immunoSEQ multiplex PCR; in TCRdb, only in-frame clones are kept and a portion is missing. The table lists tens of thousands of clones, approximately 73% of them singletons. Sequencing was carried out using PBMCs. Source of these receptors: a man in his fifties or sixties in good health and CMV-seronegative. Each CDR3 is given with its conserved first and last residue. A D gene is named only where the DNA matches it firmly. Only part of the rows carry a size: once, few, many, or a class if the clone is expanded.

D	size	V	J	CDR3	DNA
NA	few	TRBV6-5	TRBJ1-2	CASSVQGVHGYTF	TGTGCCAGCAGTGTACAGGGAGTCCATGGCTACACCTTC
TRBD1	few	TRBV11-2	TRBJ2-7	CASSLAVGTGTYEQYF	TGTGCCAGCAGCTTAGCGGTCGGGACAGGGACTTACGAGCAGTACTTC
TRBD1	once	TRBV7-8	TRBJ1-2	CASSLEVAGGNGYTF	TGTGCCAGCAGCTTAGAGGTGGCAGGGGGCAATGGCTACACCTTC
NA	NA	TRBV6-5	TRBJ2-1	CASSSLRYNEQFF	TGTGCCAGCAGTTCCCTGAGGTACAATGAGCAGTTCTTC
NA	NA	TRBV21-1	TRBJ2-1	CASSRERESSYNEQFF	TGTGCCAGCAGCAGAGAAAGGGAGAGCTCCTACAATGAGCAGTTCTTC
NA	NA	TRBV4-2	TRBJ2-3	CASSQPDITDTQYF	TGTGCCAGCAGCCAACCGGACATCACAGATACGCAGTATTTT
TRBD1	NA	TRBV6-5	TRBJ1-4	CASRLLGTGTEKLFF	TGTGCCAGCAGACTCCTCGGGACAGGGACGGAAAAACTGTTTTTT
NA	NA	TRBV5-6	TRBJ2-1	CASSYGYNEQFF	TGTGCCAGCAGCTACGGCTACAATGAGCAGTTCTTC
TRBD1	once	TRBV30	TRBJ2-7	CAWTGTGTGQYF	TGTGCCTGGACCGGAACAGGGACAGGGCAGTACTTC
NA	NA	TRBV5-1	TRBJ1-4	CASSPHGATNEKLFF	TGCGCCAGCAGCCCTCACGGGGCAACTAATGAAAAACTGTTTTTT
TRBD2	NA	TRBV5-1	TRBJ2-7	CASSPGGALREQYF	TGCGCCAGCAGCCCCGGGGGGGCACTTAGGGAGCAGTACTTC
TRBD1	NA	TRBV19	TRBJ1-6	CASSDRVNSPLHF	TGTGCCAGTAGTGACAGGGTTAATTCACCCCTCCACTTT
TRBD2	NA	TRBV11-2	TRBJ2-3	CASSLSSGGARTDTQYF	TGTGCCAGCAGCTTAAGCAGCGGGGGGGCGCGGACAGATACGCAGTATTTT
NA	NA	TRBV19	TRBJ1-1	CASRGSVNTEAFF	TGTGCCAGCAGAGGCTCAGTGAACACTGAAGCTTTCTTT
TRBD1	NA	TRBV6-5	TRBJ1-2	CASSAAGTDYGYTF	TGTGCCAGCAGTGCCGCGGGGACAGACTATGGCTACACCTTC
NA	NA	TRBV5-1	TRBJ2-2	CASSLEPGKGTGELFF	TGCGCCAGCAGCTTGGAGCCAGGGAAAGGGACCGGGGAGCTGTTTTTT
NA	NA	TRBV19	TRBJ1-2	CASSTSGNYGYTF	TGTGCCAGTAGCACTTCAGGGAACTATGGCTACACCTTC
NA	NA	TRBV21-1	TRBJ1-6	CASSKALDRSSYNSPLHF	TGTGCCAGCAGCAAAGCTTTAGACAGGAGCTCCTATAATTCACCCCTCCACTTT
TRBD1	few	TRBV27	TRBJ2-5	CASSFDRGPRETQYF	TGTGCCAGCAGTTTCGACAGGGGGCCGAGGGAGACCCAGTACTTC
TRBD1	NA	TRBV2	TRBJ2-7	CASTFDHGTGVYEQYF	TGTGCCAGCACCTTCGACCACGGGACAGGGGTCTACGAGCAGTACTTC
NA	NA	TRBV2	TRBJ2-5	CASRDMGEQETQYF	TGTGCCAGCAGGGACATGGGTGAACAAGAGACCCAGTACTTC
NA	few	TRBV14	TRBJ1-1	CASSLQFDTEAFF	TGTGCCAGCAGCCTCCAGTTCGACACTGAAGCTTTCTTT
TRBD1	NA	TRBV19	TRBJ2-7	CASSTGTGGYEQYF	TGTGCCAGTAGTACCGGGACAGGGGGTTACGAGCAGTACTTC
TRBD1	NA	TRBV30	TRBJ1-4	CAWSGGGEGQKLFF	TGTGCCTGGAGTGGAGGGGGCGAGGGGCAAAAACTGTTTTTT
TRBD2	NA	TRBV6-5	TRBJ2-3	CASSRGGTSTDTQYF	TGTGCCAGCAGCCGCGGGGGGACTAGCACAGATACGCAGTATTTT
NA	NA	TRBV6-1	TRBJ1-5	CASRLAGGINQPQHF	TGTGCCAGCAGACTCGCGGGGGGGATCAATCAGCCCCAGCATTTT
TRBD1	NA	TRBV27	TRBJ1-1	CASRLISGTVTEAFF	TGTGCCAGCAGACTTATATCCGGGACAGTCACTGAAGCTTTCTTT
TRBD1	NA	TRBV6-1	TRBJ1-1	CASMNRGLNTEAFF	TGTGCCAGCATGAACAGGGGTCTGAACACTGAAGCTTTCTTT
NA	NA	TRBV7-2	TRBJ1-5	CASSLVGERSNQPQHF	TGTGCCAGCAGCTTAGTGGGAGAGAGAAGCAATCAGCCCCAGCATTTT
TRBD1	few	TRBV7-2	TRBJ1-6	CASSIRTGFSPLHF	TGTGCCAGCAGCATAAGGACAGGTTTTTCACCCCTCCACTTT
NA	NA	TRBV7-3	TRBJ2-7	CASSGGSGSYEQYF	TGTGCCAGCAGTGGGGGGAGTGGGTCCTACGAGCAGTACTTC
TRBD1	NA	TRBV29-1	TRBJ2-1	CSVSGQESSYNEQFF	TGCAGCGTTTCTGGACAGGAAAGCTCCTACAATGAGCAGTTCTTC
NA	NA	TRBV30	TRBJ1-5	CAWGAGGAQPQHF	TGTGCCTGGGGCGCCGGGGGAGCTCAGCCCCAGCATTTT
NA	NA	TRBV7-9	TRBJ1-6	CASRSGADPLHF	TGTGCCAGCAGATCCGGAGCAGATCCCCTCCACTTT
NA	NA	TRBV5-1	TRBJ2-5	CASSYVNGGQGETQYF	TGCGCCAGCAGCTACGTAAACGGGGGGCAGGGAGAGACCCAGTACTTC
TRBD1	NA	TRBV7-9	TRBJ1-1	CASSRTGGNTEAFF	TGTGCCAGCAGCCGGACAGGGGGGAACACTGAAGCTTTCTTT
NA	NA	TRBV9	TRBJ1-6	CASSVDGSSPLHF	TGTGCCAGCAGCGTAGACGGTAGCTCACCCCTCCACTTT
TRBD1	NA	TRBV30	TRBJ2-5	CAWAGDRGWGTQYF	TGTGCCTGGGCCGGAGACAGGGGCTGGGGGACCCAGTACTTC
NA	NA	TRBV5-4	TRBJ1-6	CASSLDTVSNSPLHF	TGTGCCAGCAGCTTAGACACGGTTTCTAATTCACCCCTCCACTTT
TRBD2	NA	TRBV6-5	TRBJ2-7	CASGGGNYEQYF	TGTGCCAGCGGGGGGGGGAACTACGAGCAGTACTTC
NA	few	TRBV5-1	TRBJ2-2	CASSLRTVGSTGELFF	TGCGCCAGCAGCCTGAGGACGGTGGGGAGCACCGGGGAGCTGTTTTTT
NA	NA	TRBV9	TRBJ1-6	CASSVDVGSPLHF	TGTGCCAGCAGCGTAGACGTCGGTTCACCCCTCCACTTT
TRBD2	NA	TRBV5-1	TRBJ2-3	CASSLEAAAGGSTDTQYF	TGCGCCAGCAGCTTGGAGGCTGCAGCGGGGGGTAGCACAGATACGCAGTATTTT
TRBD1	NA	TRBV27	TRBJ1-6	CASSPTGGSYNSPLHF	TGTGCCAGCAGCCCGACAGGGGGGTCCTATAATTCACCCCTCCACTTT
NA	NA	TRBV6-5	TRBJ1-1	CASSYLRGEGEAFF	TGTGCCAGCAGTTACCTTAGGGGTGAAGGTGAAGCTTTCTTT
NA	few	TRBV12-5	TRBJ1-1	CASGLGAGEAFF	TGTGCTAGTGGGCTGGGTGCCGGGGAAGCTTTCTTT
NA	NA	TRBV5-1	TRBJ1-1	CASSSRGNTEAFF	TGCGCCAGCAGCTCCCGAGGAAACACTGAAGCTTTCTTT
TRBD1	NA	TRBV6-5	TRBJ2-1	CASSTDRRSYNEQFF	TGTGCCAGCAGCACGGACAGGCGCTCCTACAATGAGCAGTTCTTC
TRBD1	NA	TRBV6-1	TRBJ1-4	CASSGGQGPATNEKLFF	TGTGCCAGCAGTGGGGGACAGGGACCAGCAACTAATGAAAAACTGTTTTTT
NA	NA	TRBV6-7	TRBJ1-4	CASSYRRHEKLFF	TGTGCCAGCAGTTACAGGAGGCATGAAAAACTGTTTTTT
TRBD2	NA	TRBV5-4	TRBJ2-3	CASSSGAGGWKDTQYF	TGTGCCAGCAGCTCGGGGGCGGGGGGCTGGAAAGATACGCAGTATTTT
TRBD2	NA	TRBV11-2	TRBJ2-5	CASSSGTRGEETQYF	TGTGCCAGCAGCTCCGGGACTAGGGGTGAAGAGACCCAGTACTTC
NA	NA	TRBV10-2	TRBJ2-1	CASRMGANEQFF	TGCGCCAGCCGGATGGGGGCCAATGAGCAGTTCTTC
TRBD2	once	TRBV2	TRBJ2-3	CASSVTSGRTDTQYF	TGTGCCAGCAGTGTGACTAGCGGACGCACAGATACGCAGTATTTT
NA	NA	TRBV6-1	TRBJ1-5	CASSGQGLNQPQHF	TGTGCCAGCAGTGGCCAGGGGCTGAATCAGCCCCAGCATTTT
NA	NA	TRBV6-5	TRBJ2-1	CASSSVGASSYNEQFF	TGTGCCAGCAGTTCAGTGGGAGCGAGCTCCTACAATGAGCAGTTCTTC
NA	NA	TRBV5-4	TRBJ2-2	CASSLEFTGELFF	TGTGCCAGCAGCTTGGAGTTTACAGGGGAGCTGTTTTTT
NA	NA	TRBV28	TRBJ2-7	CASSLGDEQYF	TGTGCCAGCAGTTTGGGAGACGAGCAGTACTTC
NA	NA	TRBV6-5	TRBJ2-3	CASSFHYTDTQYF	TGTGCCAGCAGTTTTCACTACACAGATACGCAGTATTTT